This T cell receptor (beta chain) was sequenced for a study of radiotherapy plus CTLA-4 blockade in lung cancer. Study context: The study recorded objective responses in approximately 19% of patients and disease control in approximately 29%.

Broader study findings: Clones of tumor-derived TCRs expanded in blood after radiotherapy plus ipilimumab.

Germline CDR1 is SGDLS and CDR2 is YYNGEE. This CDR3 is 13 amino acids long. V lost 4 bases and J lost 8, with 12 bases in between. Sequenced by immunoSEQ multiplex PCR; TCRdb stores in-frame clones only, minus some. The sample has tens of thousands of clones, about 72% seen once. This clone turned up a few times. What it recognizes is unknown. This TCR derives from a human donor with non-small cell lung cancer whose response to radiotherapy plus ipilimumab could not be evaluated. The input for sequencing was peripheral blood, taken from a patient treated with radiotherapy plus ipilimumab. The chain uses TRBV9 and TRBJ2-2; the D gene is possibly TRBD2 (5 bases). CDR3 sequence: CASSPRSGGELFF. The CDR3 nucleotides are TGTGCCAGCAGCCCCCGTTCGGGAGGGGAGCTGTTTTTT.